This T cell receptor beta chain appears in the sequencing data of a study of shared clonotypes between healthy human individuals. At the level of the study: Ranging from 18 to 49 in age, donors were a couple of women and three men.

With respect to this clone: Its cognate antigen is unknown.

Study findings and constraints: On the whole, naive subsets had larger estimated richness than memory subsets had.

Deep-level settings were used for running the assay. Using immunoSEQ multiplex PCR, the repertoire was profiled, and TCRdb retains in-frame clones only, with some absent. The sample lists roughly 320,000 clones; around 86% were seen once. CDR3 length: 16 amino acids. The ends lost 2 bases at V and 5 bases at J; junction bases unmatched: 6. Looked up from germline, CDR1 is SEHNR and CDR2 is FQNEAQ (reference sequence). Material for sequencing was memory CD8+ T cells sorted from blood. Documented subset: CD45RO+ cells pooled with CCR7-negative TemRA cells. This clonotype originated in a young man in good health. J is TRBJ1-5 and V is TRBV7-9, with TRBD1 matching over 10 bases. As DNA, the CDR3 is TGTGCCAGCAGCTTAACGACAGGGGGCGCGTATCAGCCCCAGCATTTT. Its protein product is CASSLTTGGAYQPQHF.